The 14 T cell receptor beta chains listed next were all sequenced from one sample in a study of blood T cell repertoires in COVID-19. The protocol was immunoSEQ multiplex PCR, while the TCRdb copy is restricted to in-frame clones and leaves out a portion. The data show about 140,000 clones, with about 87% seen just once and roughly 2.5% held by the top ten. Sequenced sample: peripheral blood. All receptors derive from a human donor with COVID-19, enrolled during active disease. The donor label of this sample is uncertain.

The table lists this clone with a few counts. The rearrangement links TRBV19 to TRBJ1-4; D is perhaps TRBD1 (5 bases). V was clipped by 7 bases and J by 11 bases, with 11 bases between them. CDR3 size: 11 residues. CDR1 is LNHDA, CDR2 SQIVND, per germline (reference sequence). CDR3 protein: CASKAGGKLFF. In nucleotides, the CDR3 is TGTGCCAGTAAGGCGGGGGGGAAACTGTTTTTT.

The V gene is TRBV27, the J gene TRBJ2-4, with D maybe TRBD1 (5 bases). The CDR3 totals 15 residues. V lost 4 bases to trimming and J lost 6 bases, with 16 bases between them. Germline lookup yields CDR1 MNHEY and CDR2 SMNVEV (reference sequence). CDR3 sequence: CASSSYLTALNIQYF. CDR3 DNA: TGTGCCAGCAGTTCCTACTTGACAGCCTTAAACATTCAGTACTTC.

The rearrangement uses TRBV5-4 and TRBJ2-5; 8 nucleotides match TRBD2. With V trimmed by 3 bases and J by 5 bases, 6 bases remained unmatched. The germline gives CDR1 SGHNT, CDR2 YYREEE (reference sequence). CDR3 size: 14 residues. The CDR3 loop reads CASSSPSGGETQYF. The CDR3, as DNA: TGTGCCAGCAGCTCCCCCTCGGGGGGGGAGACCCAGTACTTC.

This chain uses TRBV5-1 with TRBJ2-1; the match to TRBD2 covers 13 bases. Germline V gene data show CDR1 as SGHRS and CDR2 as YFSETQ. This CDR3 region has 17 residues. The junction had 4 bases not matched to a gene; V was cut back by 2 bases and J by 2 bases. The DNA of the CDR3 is TGCGCCAGCAGCTTCTCCGGGACTAGCGGGACCTACAATGAGCAGTTCTTC. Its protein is CASSFSGTSGTYNEQFF.

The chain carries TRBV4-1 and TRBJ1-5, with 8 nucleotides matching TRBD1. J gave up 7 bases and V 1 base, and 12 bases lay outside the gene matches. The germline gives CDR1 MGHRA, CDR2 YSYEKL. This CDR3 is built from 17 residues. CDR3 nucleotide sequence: TGCGCCAGCAGCCAAGGGGGTCATCAGGGGGCAGGACAGCCCCAGCATTTT. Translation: CASSQGGHQGAGQPQHF.

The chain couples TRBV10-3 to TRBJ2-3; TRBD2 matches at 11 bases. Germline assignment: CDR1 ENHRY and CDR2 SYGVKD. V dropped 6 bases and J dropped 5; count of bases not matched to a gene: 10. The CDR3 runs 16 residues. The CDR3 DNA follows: TGTGCCATCAGCGGGACTAGCGGCGCCGCTGGAGATACGCAGTATTTT. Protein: CAISGTSGAAGDTQYF.

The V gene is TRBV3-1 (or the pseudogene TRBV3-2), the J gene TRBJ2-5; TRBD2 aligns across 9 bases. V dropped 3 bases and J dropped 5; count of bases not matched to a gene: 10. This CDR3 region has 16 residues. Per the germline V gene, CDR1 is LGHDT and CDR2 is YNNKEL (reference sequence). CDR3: CASSQRLAVEQETQYF. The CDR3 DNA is TGTGCCAGCAGCCAGAGACTAGCGGTAGAACAGGAGACCCAGTACTTC.

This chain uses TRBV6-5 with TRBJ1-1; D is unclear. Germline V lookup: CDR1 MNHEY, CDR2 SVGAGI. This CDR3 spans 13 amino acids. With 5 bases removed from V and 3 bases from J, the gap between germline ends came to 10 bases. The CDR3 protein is CASSPRSDTEAFF. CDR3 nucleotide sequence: TGTGCCAGCAGTCCCCGGTCTGACACTGAAGCTTTCTTT.

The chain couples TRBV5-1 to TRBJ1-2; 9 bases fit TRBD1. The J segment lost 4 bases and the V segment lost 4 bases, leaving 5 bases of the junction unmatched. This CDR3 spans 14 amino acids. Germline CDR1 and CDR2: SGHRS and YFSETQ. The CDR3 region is CASSPLGQGYGYTF. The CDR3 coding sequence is TGCGCCAGCAGCCCCCTGGGACAGGGCTATGGCTACACCTTC.

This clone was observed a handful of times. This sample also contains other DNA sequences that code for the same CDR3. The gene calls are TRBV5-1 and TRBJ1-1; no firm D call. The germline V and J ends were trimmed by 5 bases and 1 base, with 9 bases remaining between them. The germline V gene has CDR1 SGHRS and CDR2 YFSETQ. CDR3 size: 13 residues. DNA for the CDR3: TGCGCCAGCAGTTCTACGGGGAACACTGAAGCTTTCTTT. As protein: CASSSTGNTEAFF.

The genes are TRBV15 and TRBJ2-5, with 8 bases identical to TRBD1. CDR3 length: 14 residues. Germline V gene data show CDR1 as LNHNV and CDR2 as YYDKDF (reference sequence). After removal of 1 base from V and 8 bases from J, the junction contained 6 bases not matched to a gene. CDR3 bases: TGTGCCACCAGCAGAGGCACAGGGGGGATAACCCAGTACTTC. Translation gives CATSRGTGGITQYF.

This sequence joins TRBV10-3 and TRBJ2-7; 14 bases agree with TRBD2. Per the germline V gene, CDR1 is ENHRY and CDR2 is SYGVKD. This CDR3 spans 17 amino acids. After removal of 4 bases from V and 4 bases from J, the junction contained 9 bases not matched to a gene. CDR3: CAISGTSGRSSIYEQYF. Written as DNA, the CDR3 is TGTGCCATCAGTGGGACTAGCGGGAGGTCTTCTATTTACGAGCAGTACTTC.

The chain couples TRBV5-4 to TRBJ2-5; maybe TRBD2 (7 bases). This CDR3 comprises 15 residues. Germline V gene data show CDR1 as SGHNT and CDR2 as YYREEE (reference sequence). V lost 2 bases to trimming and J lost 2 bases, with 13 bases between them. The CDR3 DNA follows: TGTGCCAGCAGCTTAGGGGGAGGGGTACAAGAGACCCAGTACTTC. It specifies CASSLGGGVQETQYF. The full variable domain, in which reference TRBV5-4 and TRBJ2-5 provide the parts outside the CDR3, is ETGVTQSPTHLIKTRGQQVTLRCSSQSGHNTVSWYQQALGQGPQFIFQYYREEENGRGNFPPRFSGLQFPNYSSELNVNALELDDSALYLCASSLGGGVQETQYFGPGTRLLVL.

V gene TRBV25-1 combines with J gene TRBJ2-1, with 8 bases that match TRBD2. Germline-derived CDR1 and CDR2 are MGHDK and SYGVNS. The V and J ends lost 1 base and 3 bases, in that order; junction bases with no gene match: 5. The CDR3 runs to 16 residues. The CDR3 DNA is TGTGCCAGCAGTGAATGGTCGGCGGGGGGCTACAATGAGCAGTTCTTC. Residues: CASSEWSAGGYNEQFF.